This T cell receptor beta chain stems from a study of CD8 T cells in Susac syndrome. TCR beta sequencing was performed on blood CD8+ and CD4+ T cells. The CDR3 is 13 amino acids. With 11 bases removed from V and 7 bases from J, the gap between germline ends came to 20 bases. CDR1 LGHDT and CDR2 YNNKEL come from the germline V gene (reference sequence). When the RNA was reverse transcribed, random hexamers were used with an input of about 0.5 to 1 ug. An immunoSEQ multiplex PCR amplified TCR beta CDR3 over 54 Vbeta and 13 Jbeta. Each CDR3 protein gets one entry after TCRdb re-called the immunoSEQ multiplex PCR reads with MiXCR. The sample has roughly 180,000 distinct CDR3 sequences, roughly 95% seen once. Comments on this clonotype: Its antigen is as yet unknown.

Study observations and caveats: That the number of individuals in its TCR sequencing and HLA analysis was relatively small was acknowledged by the study.

This receptor was taken from a human donor in good health. Material: CD4+ T cells from PBMCs. The rearrangement uses TRBV3-1 and TRBJ2-5, with TRBD2 as a possible D gene (5 bases). The chain's CDR3 is CAGAVSPAGTQYF. CDR3 nucleotide sequence: TGTGCCGGCGCGGTATCCCCCGCGGGGACCCAGTACTTC.